These 30 T cell receptor beta chains originate from one sample sequenced in a study of shared T cell receptors in the human thymus. Measured with immunoSEQ multiplex PCR; TCRdb has only the in-frame clones, and not every one. The sample carries approximately 490,000 clones, around 78% recorded once. These sequences were also reported in another study, on human thymus T cells.

What was sequenced was thymocytes. Source of these receptors: a boy under three years old with a congenital heart defect.

This rearrangement joins TRBV4-3 to TRBJ2-1; 8 bases match TRBD2. The CDR3 spans 16 residues. Losses at the gene ends were 0 bases for V and 4 bases for J; bases not matched to a gene: 5. Germline loops: CDR1 LGHNA, CDR2 YSLEER. The CDR3 DNA follows: TGCGCCAGCAGCCAAGACGGGGCTAGCGGGTACAATGAGCAGTTCTTC. This codes for CASSQDGASGYNEQFF.

The CDR3: CASSLLRLAGVGLGTDTQYF. The DNA for the CDR3 is TGCGCCAGCAGCCTTCTCAGACTAGCGGGAGTTGGATTGGGCACAGATACGCAGTATTTT. The chain couples TRBV5-1 to TRBJ2-3; 12 bases map to TRBD2. Per the germline V gene, CDR1 is SGHRS and CDR2 is YFSETQ. Unmatched junction bases numbered 16, after V lost 4 bases and J lost 1 base. This CDR3 contains 20 residues.

The chain employs TRBV19 and TRBJ2-1, with unresolved D. V gave up 9 bases and J gave up 0 bases, with 9 bases separating them. The CDR3 consists of 13 residues. CDR1 is LNHDA and CDR2 is SQIVND in the germline V gene (reference sequence). CDR3 nucleotides: TGTGCCAGGCTAGTGAGCTCCTACAATGAGCAGTTCTTC. Protein sequence: CARLVSSYNEQFF.

V and J are TRBV30 and TRBJ2-1; TRBD2 is a possible D gene (5 bases). The germline V gene encodes CDR1 GTSNPN and CDR2 SVGIG (reference sequence). The CDR3 totals 13 residues. Trimming removed 0 bases from V and 4 bases from J, with 7 bases in between. CDR3 nucleotide sequence: TGTGCCTGGAGTGTTGGGGAGTACAATGAGCAGTTCTTC. This encodes CAWSVGEYNEQFF.

The rearrangement links TRBV4-1 to TRBJ2-1, with 10 nucleotides matching TRBD2. The CDR3 is 15 amino acids. Germline CDR1 is MGHRA and CDR2 is YSYEKL. The ends lost 1 base at V and 10 bases at J; junction bases unmatched: 7. The CDR3 here is CASSQVAGGSREQFF. CDR3 sequence (DNA): TGCGCCAGCAGCCAAGTAGCGGGAGGCTCCAGGGAGCAGTTCTTC.

The chain couples TRBV4-2 to TRBJ2-2; D is perhaps TRBD1 (5 bases). CDR1 and CDR2 (germline): LGHNA, YNFKEQ. V dropped 1 base and J dropped 8 bases, with 14 bases sitting between them. The CDR3 consists of 15 residues. This CDR3 reads CASSQGSRGGGELFF. The CDR3 coding sequence is TGTGCCAGCAGCCAAGGGAGTAGGGGTGGAGGGGAGCTGTTTTTT.

The V and J genes are TRBV7-9 and TRBJ2-7; 9 nucleotides line up with TRBD2. The trim removed 4 bases at V and 2 bases at J, leaving 3 bases unmatched. This CDR3 region has 14 residues. Germline CDR1 reads SEHNR; CDR2 reads FQNEAQ (reference sequence). As DNA, the CDR3 is TGTGCCAGCAGCTCCTGCGGGAGGGCCTACGAGCAGTACTTC. Encoded protein: CASSSCGRAYEQYF. The whole variable domain, remainder taken from reference TRBV7-9 and TRBJ2-7, is DTGVSQNPRHKITKRGQNVTFRCDPISEHNRLYWYRQTLGQGPEFLTYFQNEAQLEKSRLLSDRFSAERPKGSFSTLEIQRTEQGDSAMYLCASSSCGRAYEQYFGPGTRLTVT.

The gene calls are TRBV9 and TRBJ2-5, with 8 positions matching TRBD2. V lost 0 bases, J lost 5 bases, and 6 bases stayed unmatched. Germline lookup yields CDR1 SGDLS and CDR2 YYNGEE. The CDR3 totals 15 residues. This chain's CDR3 is CASSVDGRARETQYF. The DNA of the CDR3 is TGTGCCAGCAGCGTAGACGGGAGGGCCCGTGAGACCCAGTACTTC.

The rearrangement joins TRBV28 to TRBJ2-7, with 9 bases lining up with TRBD1. CDR1 MDHEN and CDR2 SYDVKM come from the germline V gene. The CDR3 totals 13 residues. V gave up 5 bases and J gave up 7 bases; unmatched junction bases: 6. CDR3 residues: CASSPDRGGEQYF. CDR3 sequence (DNA): TGTGCCAGCAGTCCGGACAGGGGTGGGGAGCAGTACTTC.

The CDR3 DNA is TGTGCCAGCACTTGTCCTCCTAGCGGGAGGAACAATGAGCAGTTCTTC. As protein: CASTCPPSGRNNEQFF. This rearrangement joins TRBV28 to TRBJ2-1, with TRBD2 matching over 11 bases. Germline V gives CDR1 MDHEN, CDR2 SYDVKM. The V segment lost 7 bases and the J segment 5 bases; nucleotides outside the gene matches: 10. This CDR3 comprises 16 residues.

This clone has a handful of counts. The chain recombines TRBV4-3 with TRBJ2-2; 7 nucleotides align to TRBD1. The CDR3 runs to 16 residues. The V gene's germline CDR1 is LGHNA and CDR2 YSLEER. V shed 1 base and J 4 bases; nucleotides not matched to a gene: 6. The chain's CDR3 is CASSQGAGGITGELFF. The CDR3 DNA follows: TGCGCCAGCAGCCAAGGGGCAGGGGGTATCACCGGGGAGCTGTTTTTT.

The chain recombines TRBV28 with TRBJ2-7, with 10 bases that match TRBD1. The germline V gene encodes CDR1 MDHEN and CDR2 SYDVKM. This CDR3 has 16 amino acids. Germline trimming cut 4 bases from V and 5 bases from J; bases unmatched to any gene: 11. The CDR3 DNA reads as TGTGCCAGCAGTTCCCTATTGACAGGGGGCTTCCACGAGCAGTACTTC. It encodes CASSSLLTGGFHEQYF.

The chain recombines TRBV4-2 with TRBJ1-2; TRBD1 might be the D (5 bases). From germline, CDR1 is LGHNA and CDR2 YNFKEQ. Between the trimmed V and J ends, which lost 4 bases and 5 bases, there was a span of 20 bases. The CDR3 is 16 residues long. Written as DNA, the CDR3 is TGTGCCAGCAGCCCAGGCCGGAGGGCAGGGCGTTATGGCTACACCTTC. Its protein product is CASSPGRRAGRYGYTF.

The rearrangement links TRBV4-3 to TRBJ2-2; possible D gene TRBD2, 6 bases. The V gene lost 6 bases and the J gene lost 6 bases, with 17 bases spanning the gap. The germline V gene encodes CDR1 LGHNA and CDR2 YSLEER. CDR3 size: 15 residues. The CDR3: CASRCGGGSAGELFF. The CDR3 DNA reads as TGCGCCAGCAGGTGCGGTGGGGGGTCCGCCGGGGAGCTGTTTTTT.

The rearrangement joins TRBV28 to TRBJ2-1; 15 bases align to TRBD2. V was pared by 1 base and J by 4 bases, with 2 bases of the junction left unmatched. The CDR3 is made up of 17 amino acids. Germline values: CDR1 MDHEN, CDR2 SYDVKM. Here the CDR3 DNA reads TGTGCCAGCAGTTTATTTGGACTAGCGGGAGGGTACAATGAGCAGTTCTTC. Translated, it gives CASSLFGLAGGYNEQFF.

The genes are TRBV4-2 and TRBJ2-7, with D possibly matching TRBD2 (6 bases). Germline CDR1 and CDR2: LGHNA and YNFKEQ. Trimming left V 0 bases short and J 0 bases short, with 9 bases between. CDR3 length: 15 residues. The chain's CDR3 is CASSQETSLSYEQYF. The CDR3, as DNA: TGTGCCAGCAGCCAAGAAACTAGCCTCTCCTACGAGCAGTACTTC.

The rearrangement uses TRBV5-1 and TRBJ1-5; TRBD1 might be the D (6 bases). CDR1 is SGHRS and CDR2 is YFSETQ in the germline V gene. The CDR3 is 17 amino acids. The V gene lost 4 bases and the J gene lost 5 bases, with 22 bases spanning the gap. The CDR3 sequence: CASSPFETGVNDQPQHF. The CDR3, as DNA: TGCGCCAGCAGCCCCTTCGAGACAGGAGTAAATGATCAGCCCCAGCATTTT.

The CDR3 DNA sequence: TGTGCCAGCAGCTTAATAACAGTCTACGAGCAGTACTTC. Translation gives CASSLITVYEQYF. The gene calls are TRBV11-2 and TRBJ2-7; D unclear. CDR3 length: 13 amino acids. Germline V gene lookup returns CDR1 SGHAT and CDR2 FQNNGV. V was shortened by 2 bases and J by 3 bases, with 8 bases between the two germline ends.

This clone was seen a single time. The chain uses TRBV4-2 and TRBJ1-1, with a weak D call TRBD1 (5 bases). Germline values: CDR1 LGHNA, CDR2 YNFKEQ. The V and J ends lost 8 bases and 2 bases respectively, with 27 bases between them. The CDR3 consists of 18 residues. The CDR3 sequence is CASWGRLLSRAGNTEAFF. The CDR3 DNA reads TGTGCCAGCTGGGGCAGACTCCTAAGCCGGGCAGGAAACACTGAAGCTTTCTTT.

V gene TRBV5-4 combines with J gene TRBJ1-1, with unresolved D. The V end was cut by 5 bases, the J end by 2 bases, with 7 bases between. Germline V gene lookup returns CDR1 SGHNT and CDR2 YYREEE (reference sequence). CDR3 length equals 12 residues. The CDR3: CASSNINTEAFF. The CDR3 coding sequence is TGTGCCAGCAGTAACATAAACACTGAAGCTTTCTTT.

The table lists this clone with a count of one. The chain recombines TRBV19 with TRBJ1-1; no clear D. With 1 base removed from V and 3 bases from J, the gap between germline ends came to 21 bases. The CDR3 sequence is 18 residues long. Germline CDR1 reads LNHDA; CDR2 reads SQIVND (reference sequence). CDR3 coding DNA: TGTGCCAGTAGTATAGGGTGGGCGACCCCCGACGGGGACACTGAAGCTTTCTTT. Translation gives CASSIGWATPDGDTEAFF. The full variable domain, rest sourced from reference TRBV19 and TRBJ1-1, is DGGITQSPKYLFRKEGQNVTLSCEQNLNHDAMYWYRQDPGQGLRLIYYSQIVNDFQKGDIAEGYSVSREKKESFPLTVTSAQKNPTAFYLCASSIGWATPDGDTEAFFGQGTRLTVV.

The rearrangement joins TRBV7-2 to TRBJ2-3; 7 bases are a match to TRBD2. Per germline, CDR1 SGHTA and CDR2 FQGNSA. The CDR3 loop spans 16 amino acids. With V trimmed by 4 bases and J by 3 bases, 10 bases remained unmatched. DNA for the CDR3: TGTGCCAGCAGCTCCCCCTGGGAGGGCCGGACAGATACGCAGTATTTT. Protein sequence: CASSSPWEGRTDTQYF.

The V call is TRBV7-6, the J call TRBJ1-3; maybe TRBD1 (5 bases). Trimming removed 2 bases from V and 5 bases from J, with 10 bases in between. Germline values: CDR1 SGHVS, CDR2 FNYEAQ. CDR3 size: 14 residues. The CDR3 here is CASSLTRDRNTIYF. In DNA, the CDR3 is TGTGCCAGCAGCTTAACCAGGGATCGAAACACCATATATTTT.

V usage is TRBV27 and J usage is TRBJ2-7; 8 bases line up with TRBD2. The germline V gene has CDR1 MNHEY and CDR2 SMNVEV (reference sequence). The CDR3 runs to 16 residues. V was clipped by 5 bases and J by 5 bases; unmatched bases: 14. The CDR3 coding sequence is TGTGCCAGCAGTCCCAGAAAGCGGGGGCGAGATGACGAGCAGTACTTC. It yields the protein CASSPRKRGRDDEQYF.

The rearrangement links TRBV28 to TRBJ2-6; 9 nucleotides line up with TRBD2. This CDR3 contains 20 residues. Germline V gene sequence: CDR1 MDHEN, CDR2 SYDVKM. V trimming: 4 bases; J trimming: 1 base; junction bases outside the gene matches: 14. CDR3 DNA: TGTGCCAGCAGTTCCCGGCCCCCGTGGCGGGAGGGATCTGGGGCCAACGTCCTGACTTTC. Encoded protein: CASSSRPPWREGSGANVLTF.

V and J are TRBV19 and TRBJ2-1; a possible D gene is TRBD2 (5 bases). Trimming left V 3 bases short and J 9 bases short, with 18 bases between. The V gene's germline CDR1 is LNHDA and CDR2 SQIVND (reference sequence). The CDR3 has 15 residues. DNA for the CDR3: TGTGCCAGTAGTATTGAGGGCGGAAGGAGCCCTGAGCAGTTCTTC. It yields the protein CASSIEGGRSPEQFF. Full variable domain (outside the CDR3, taken from reference TRBV19 and TRBJ2-1): DGGITQSPKYLFRKEGQNVTLSCEQNLNHDAMYWYRQDPGQGLRLIYYSQIVNDFQKGDIAEGYSVSREKKESFPLTVTSAQKNPTAFYLCASSIEGGRSPEQFFGPGTRLTVL.

The gene calls are TRBV5-6 and TRBJ2-1; the D is unclear. The CDR3 is made up of 16 amino acids. Deletions cut 4 bases from V and 0 bases from J, with 14 bases between. Germline CDR1 and CDR2: SGHDT and YYEEEE. CDR3 in amino acids: CASSTWKRGSYNEQFF. The CDR3 DNA follows: TGTGCCAGCAGCACCTGGAAACGAGGCTCCTACAATGAGCAGTTCTTC.

The genes are TRBV7-8 and TRBJ2-1; 9 positions match TRBD2. J gave up 9 bases and V 8 bases, and 14 bases lay outside the gene matches. Germline loops: CDR1 SGHVS, CDR2 FQNEAQ. The CDR3 runs 15 residues. This chain's CDR3 is CASGLASGELFEQFF. The CDR3 DNA is TGTGCCAGCGGTCTCGCTAGCGGGGAGCTATTTGAGCAGTTCTTC.

This clone was recorded a few times. This chain joins TRBV5-6 and TRBJ2-1; no clear D. Germline V gene sequence: CDR1 SGHDT, CDR2 YYEEEE. V shed 3 bases and J shed 5 bases, with 12 bases lying between them. The CDR3 is 14 amino acids. The CDR3 DNA sequence: TGTGCCAGCAGCTCTTACAGATCCCACAATGAGCAGTTCTTC. Its protein is CASSSYRSHNEQFF.

The genes are TRBV5-3 and TRBJ2-1, with 9 bases fitting TRBD2. TRBV5-3 is an ORF; its function is uncertain. V shed 0 bases, J shed 0 bases, and the junction held 7 bases outside the gene matches. The length of the CDR3 is 18 residues. In DNA form, the CDR3 reads TGTGCCAGAAGCTTGGGGCTAGCGGGAAGGGACTCCTACAATGAGCAGTTCTTC. It yields the protein CARSLGLAGRDSYNEQFF.